This TCR beta chain was sequenced for a study of T cell changes during pregnancy in multiple sclerosis (dated by TCRdb to the late 2010s). Concerning the study at large: The study examined how the T cell repertoire changed over the course of pregnancy in women with multiple sclerosis.

Based on the germline V gene, the CDR1 and CDR2 sequences are SGHTA and FQGNSA. The CDR3 starts with the cysteine, ends with the phenylalanine, and has 15 residues. Only the CDR3 part of the read is kept: 45 bases, read in frame from the first base. The junction shows trimming of 7 bases on V and 1 base on J, plus 15 bases between the germline ends. Comments on this clone: Its antigen is unknown. No much larger clone exists at a distance of one base, and base qualities are not known.

The library was produced with the immunoSEQ multiplex PCR assay. The table comes from immuneACCESS by way of TCRdb, which keeps in-frame sequences with V and J called. Part of the clones is missing from these tables; in studies checked, under half for an unresolved V gene and the rest for unknown reasons. For this sample there are 130,000 or so clones; roughly 95% appear just once. In total, the top ten clones hold about 0.45% of the sample. The source is a female donor with multiple sclerosis, enrolled in a pregnancy study. The chain links TRBV7-2 with TRBJ2-3; there is no confident call for the D gene. The sequencing here drew on peripheral blood, taken after pregnancy. The sequence in DNA is TGTGCCAGCACCACAACACAGCCAGGCACAGATACGCAGTATTTT. Its protein is CASTTTQPGTDTQYF.